This record looks at one T cell receptor (beta chain) sequence and its context. No cognate antigen has been identified for it. No much larger clonotype is one base removed from it; base qualities were not supplied. The method was the immunoSEQ multiplex PCR assay. As stored in TCRdb, this immuneACCESS dataset retains in-frame rearrangements with V and J assigned. A fraction of the clones does not appear; measured against another copy, unresolved V genes explain less than half of the discrepancy, and the remainder lacks a known reason. Present in this sample are approximately 92,000 clones, around 96% of which were seen just once. The biggest ten clones account for almost 0.35% of the sample. The data originate from a study of technical replicates of blood from a few donors (dated by TCRdb to 2017 to 2019). The germline ends are 13 bases apart after V is trimmed by 6 bases and J by 6 bases. Taken from cysteine to phenylalanine, the CDR3 has 13 residues. Left in the record is the CDR3 DNA by itself, 39 bases read in frame from the first base. CDR1 MGHRA and CDR2 YSYEKL are derived from the germline V gene.

Recombination connected TRBV4-1 to TRBJ2-3; the D gene cannot be resolved reliably. The sample consisted of T cells isolated from PBMCs. The receptor was derived from a human donor in good health. CDR3 sequence: CASRPGSVDTQYF. The bases are TGCGCCAGCAGACCAGGATCAGTGGATACGCAGTATTTT.